This TCR beta chain was found in a study of Ad26.COV2.S vaccination and SARS-CoV-2 variants. Study-wide context: Into the muscle, Ad26.COV2.S was dosed once or twice, 56 days apart.

Some clones are missing from TCRdb's copy, which holds only in-frame ones; the method was immunoSEQ multiplex PCR. The sample includes about 440,000 clones, about 90% seen only once; the top ten take 4.3%. This clone was seen a few times. Treatment denoted: roughly 20 received Ad26.COV2.S at low or high dose, single or two shots; 5 received placebo; per-sample allocation not given. Samples came from day 63 after the first vaccine or placebo injection. Boston provided a donor who was an adult aged 18-55 years. The V gene's germline CDR1 is KGHDR and CDR2 SFDVKD. The V and J ends lost 2 bases and 6 bases respectively, with 9 bases between them. The CDR3 spans 13 residues.

This chain joins TRBV24-1 and TRBJ1-2, with D maybe TRBD1 (5 bases). The sequence came from a person aged 18-65 years who received the Ad26.COV2.S COVID-19 vaccine or a placebo. Material: peripheral blood, obtained in a trial of Ad26.COV2.S vaccine versus placebo. The CDR3: CATSDSGHNGYTF. The CDR3 bases are TGTGCCACCAGTGATTCCGGACACAATGGCTACACCTTC.